This is a list of T cell receptor beta chains from one sample in a study of T cell repertoires in cytomegalovirus infection. For these receptors, no antigen is known. TCRdb ran MiXCR on the reads and lists one entry per CDR3 protein. The repertoire holds about 150,000 distinct CDR3 sequences, with more than 25% as singletons. The sequencing used CD8+ T cells from cultured PBMCs, collected from culture after CMV antigen stimulation. Receptors originate from a human donor in good health (CMV status not recorded). Some clones in this sample may be carry-over from other donors' samples. CDR3s include the opening cysteine and the closing phenylalanine or tryptophan. A D gene is named only where the DNA matches it firmly. Expanded clones are given a class, and other clones once, few, many or no size at all.

clone_size j_call v_call d_call cdr3_nt cdr3_aa
once TRBJ2-1 TRBV5-1 TRBD2 TGCGCCAGCAGCTTACGGACTAGTATGGATGAGCAGTTCTTC CASSLRTSMDEQFF
NA TRBJ2-2 TRBV13 NA TGTGCCAGCAGCTTAGGGCAGGGCCCGAACACCGGGGAGCTGTTTTTT CASSLGQGPNTGELFF
NA TRBJ2-7 TRBV5-4 TRBD2 TGTGCCAGCAGCCCCGGACTAGCGGGGGGTTACGAGCAGTACTTC CASSPGLAGGYEQYF
NA TRBJ2-5 TRBV2 NA TGTGCCAGCTCGGAAGGGGTAGGGCAAGAGACCCAGTACTTC CASSEGVGQETQYF
NA TRBJ1-1 TRBV7-9 NA TGTGCCAGCAGATCGGGACAGAACACTGAAGCTTTCTTT CASRSGQNTEAFF
NA TRBJ2-3 TRBV12-3/TRBV12-4 NA TGTGCCAGCACCGTCGGGGGGGGACCTAGAGGGGGCCTCCCAGATACGCAGTATTTT CASTVGGGPRGGLPDTQYF
many TRBJ1-2 TRBV11-2 NA TGTGCCAGCAGCTTAGACCCAGGGATTAACTATGGCTACACCTTC CASSLDPGINYGYTF
few TRBJ2-7 TRBV7-9 NA TGTGCCAGCAGCTTACTGGCGGGGTCCGAGCAGTACTTC CASSLLAGSEQYF
NA TRBJ2-3 TRBV7-9 NA TGTGCCAGCAGGTCTGGGGATGTTCCGCAGTATTTT CASRSGDVPQYF
NA TRBJ2-3 TRBV7-6 TRBD2 TGTGCCAGCAGCTTAACTAGCGGGGGAGATAGCACAGATACGCAGTATTTT CASSLTSGGDSTDTQYF
many TRBJ2-2 TRBV27 NA TGTGCCAGCAGTTGGAATCCGGGACGTGCGAACACCGGGGAGCTGTTTTTT CASSWNPGRANTGELFF
NA TRBJ1-1 TRBV27 NA TGTGCCAGCAGTTTATCCTGGGGTATGAACACTGAAGCTTTCTTT CASSLSWGMNTEAFF
many TRBJ2-4 TRBV7-2 NA TGTGCCAGCAGCTTATGGGCAGGGAGTACGGCCAAAAACATTCAGTACTTC CASSLWAGSTAKNIQYF
NA TRBJ2-2 TRBV25-1 NA TGTGCCAGCAGTGAACAGCGGTACACCGGGGAGCTGTTTTTT CASSEQRYTGELFF
NA TRBJ1-1 TRBV15 NA TGTGCCACCAGCAAATACAGGGACAACACTGAAGCTTTCTTT CATSKYRDNTEAFF
NA TRBJ1-6 TRBV7-2 TRBD1 TGTGCCAGCAGGACAGGGGCCTACTATAATTCACCCCTCCACTTT CASRTGAYYNSPLHF
NA TRBJ2-5 TRBV4-3 NA TGCGCCAGCAGCCAGGCGTTAAGTCAAGAGACCCAGTACTTC CASSQALSQETQYF